The 14 T cell receptor beta chains listed next were all sequenced from one sample in a study of T cell responses to AZD1222 COVID-19 vaccine. Here immunoSEQ multiplex PCR was the method, and the copy in TCRdb shows in-frame clones only, minus some. This table holds 110,000 to 150,000 clones, approximately 83% found once. The source material was peripheral blood, sampled on day 0 of AZD1222 vaccination. The receptors derive from an adult in good health.

V and J are TRBV5-6 and TRBJ1-2, with 7 nucleotides matching TRBD1. The CDR3 runs 15 residues. V shed 4 bases, J shed 4 bases, and the junction held 10 bases outside the gene matches. The V gene's germline CDR1 is SGHDT and CDR2 YYEEEE. The CDR3 nucleotides read TGTGCCAGCAGCGCCCGTGACAGGGCATCCTATGGCTACACCTTC. Protein: CASSARDRASYGYTF.

This clone has more than one count but fewer than ten. The rearrangement links TRBV18 to TRBJ2-5; 10 nucleotides agree with TRBD1. The CDR3 is made up of 19 amino acids. CDR1 KGHSH and CDR2 LQKENI come from the germline V gene. Trimming cost V 2 bases and J 5 bases; bases outside gene matches: 17. The CDR3 DNA is TGTGCCAGCTCACCATTTTCGGCCTCGACAGGGGGCATGGGGGAGACCCAGTACTTC. Translation: CASSPFSASTGGMGETQYF. Complete variable domain (other parts from reference TRBV18 and TRBJ2-5): NAGVMQNPRHLVRRRGQEARLRCSPMKGHSHVYWYRQLPEEGLKFMVYLQKENIIDESGMPKERFSAEFPKEGPSILRIQQVVRGDSAAYFCASSPFSASTGGMGETQYFGPGTRLLVL.

Here the CDR3 DNA reads TGTGCCAGTAGCCCTACGGGAGCGCCGGAGACCCAGTACTTC. Amino acid sequence: CASSPTGAPETQYF. V gene TRBV19 combines with J gene TRBJ2-5; TRBD2 might be the D (6 bases). V was clipped by 6 bases and J by 5 bases, with 16 bases between them. The CDR3 contains 14 residues. Germline loops: CDR1 LNHDA, CDR2 SQIVND (reference sequence).

The J gene is TRBJ1-2, the V gene TRBV6-5, with 7 bases that match TRBD1. The CDR3 is 16 amino acids. The germline gives CDR1 MNHEY, CDR2 SVGAGI. J was trimmed by 10 bases and V by 3 bases; bases with no gene match: 17. CDR3 residues: CASSYWGQLLPGDYTF. CDR3 coding DNA: TGTGCCAGCAGTTATTGGGGACAGCTGCTACCCGGAGACTACACCTTC.

The chain is built from TRBV21-1 and TRBJ2-7; the D segment call TRBD2 is taken from the table without a DNA check. TRBV21-1 is a recognized pseudogene. CDR3 length: 16 amino acids. CDR3: CASSKCKGAASYEQYF. CDR3 coding DNA: TGTGCCAGCAGCAAATGTAAGGGAGCGGCCTCCTACGAGCAGTACTTC.

The chain couples TRBV5-1 to TRBJ1-2; 8 nucleotides align to TRBD1. The CDR3 consists of 13 residues. CDR1 is SGHRS and CDR2 is YFSETQ in the germline V gene. V lost 2 bases to trimming and J lost 8 bases; unmatched junction nucleotides: 5. The DNA for the CDR3 is TGCGCCAGCAGCTTACTGACAGGGGAGGGCTACACCTTC. Translation: CASSLLTGEGYTF.

The V gene is TRBV9, the J gene TRBJ1-1; D is unresolved. The CDR3 has 14 amino acids. Trimming removed 7 bases from V and 0 bases from J, with 13 bases in between. Germline CDR1 SGDLS, CDR2 YYNGEE. The CDR3 DNA is TGTGCCAGCTCAGGCGGAGGACTGAACACTGAAGCTTTCTTT. This codes for CASSGGGLNTEAFF.

V gene TRBV27 combines with J gene TRBJ1-2; D is ambiguous. The CDR3 has 15 residues. V was cut by 8 bases and J by 6 bases, with 22 bases left in between. Germline CDR1 is MNHEY and CDR2 is SMNVEV (reference sequence). The CDR3 protein is CASELSGRIPDGYTF. CDR3 sequence (DNA): TGTGCCAGCGAACTTTCCGGACGGATCCCTGATGGCTACACCTTC.

The chain links TRBV11-2 to TRBJ2-3; D is undetermined. CDR1 is SGHAT, CDR2 FQNNGV, per germline. The CDR3 extends over 15 amino acids. The V end lost 5 bases, the J end lost 3 bases, and 15 bases lay between the germline ends. The DNA for the CDR3 is TGTGCCAGCAGCCCTACAGTTGGAGCGACAGATACGCAGTATTTT. It specifies CASSPTVGATDTQYF.

The gene calls are TRBV30 and TRBJ2-1, with no clear D. V gave up 5 bases and J gave up 9 bases, with 17 bases separating them. CDR3 length equals 13 residues. CDR1 is GTSNPN, CDR2 SVGIG, per germline (reference sequence). The CDR3 DNA reads TGTGCCTGGGGCAGAGCAGAGTTCGGTGAGCAGTTCTTC. Its translation is CAWGRAEFGEQFF. The complete variable domain, with remaining parts taken from reference TRBV30 and TRBJ2-1, reads SQTIHQWPATLVQPVGSPLSLECTVEGTSNPNLYWYRQAAGRGLQLLFYSVGIGQISSEVPQNLSASRPQDRQFILSSKKLLLSDSGFYLCAWGRAEFGEQFFGPGTRLTVL.

This chain connects TRBV24-1 to TRBJ2-2, with TRBD2 identical over 8 bases. Germline V gene lookup returns CDR1 KGHDR and CDR2 SFDVKD. This CDR3 comprises 17 residues. Losses at the gene ends were 1 base for V and 2 bases for J; bases not matched to a gene: 5. The CDR3 DNA follows: TGTGCCACCAGTGATTTTTTTGCGGGGGGCAACACCGGGGAGCTGTTTTTT. It yields the protein CATSDFFAGGNTGELFF.

The chain has TRBV23-1 and TRBJ1-5, with 10 bases that match TRBD1. TRBV23-1 is classed as an ORF, of uncertain function. The J segment lost 0 bases and the V segment lost 8 bases, leaving 16 bases of the junction unmatched. The CDR3 sequence is 19 residues long. The CDR3 here is CASPSQRGQGGSSNQPQHF. The CDR3 DNA follows: TGCGCCAGCCCCTCACAGCGCGGACAGGGGGGTTCTAGCAATCAGCCCCAGCATTTT.

This clone came up a few times. The genes are TRBV4-2 and TRBJ1-6; a possible D gene is TRBD1 (5 bases). Trimming removed 4 bases at V and 9 bases at J, with 16 bases between. Germline CDR1 reads LGHNA; CDR2 reads YNFKEQ. CDR3 length: 15 amino acids. DNA of the CDR3: TGTGCCAGCAGCCTAGACCAGGGAATAGGTTCACCCCTCCACTTT. This sequence encodes CASSLDQGIGSPLHF.

The chain has TRBV7-9 and TRBJ2-2; D possibly matches TRBD1 or TRBD2 (6 bases each). Germline CDR1 reads SEHNR; CDR2 reads FQNEAQ (reference sequence). V was cut by 5 bases and J by 1 base, with 14 bases left in between. This CDR3 comprises 16 residues. CDR3 loop: CASSPRRGENTGELFF. CDR3 DNA sequence: TGTGCCAGCAGCCCCCGGAGGGGGGAGAACACCGGGGAGCTGTTTTTT.